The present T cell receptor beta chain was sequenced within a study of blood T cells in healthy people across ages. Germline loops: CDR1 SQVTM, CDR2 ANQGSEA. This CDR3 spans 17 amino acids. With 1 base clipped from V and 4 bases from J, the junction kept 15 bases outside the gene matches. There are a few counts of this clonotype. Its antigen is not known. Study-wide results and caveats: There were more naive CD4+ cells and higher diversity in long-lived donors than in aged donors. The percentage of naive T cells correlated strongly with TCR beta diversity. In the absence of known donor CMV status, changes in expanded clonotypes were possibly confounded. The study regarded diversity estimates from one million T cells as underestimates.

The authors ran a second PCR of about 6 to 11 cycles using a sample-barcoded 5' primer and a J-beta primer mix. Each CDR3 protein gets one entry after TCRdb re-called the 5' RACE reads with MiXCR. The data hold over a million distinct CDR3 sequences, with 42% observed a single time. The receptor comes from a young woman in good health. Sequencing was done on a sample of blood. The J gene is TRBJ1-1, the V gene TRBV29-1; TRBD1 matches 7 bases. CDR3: CSVEGILLTGAATEAFF. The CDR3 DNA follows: TGCAGCGTTGAAGGAATATTACTTACAGGGGCGGCCACTGAAGCTTTCTTT.